The clone carrying this TCR beta chain was seen only a few times. The data are from a study of blood T cell repertoires in COVID-19. Overall study: Sites in the United States, Italy and Spain provided acute and convalescent COVID-19 samples. The analysed material was cDNA or gDNA that came from T cells, B-cell-depleted T cells, or PBMCs.

In the authors' workflow: Nucleated cell number was recorded as an estimate derived from reference gene primer amplification. The protocol was immunoSEQ multiplex PCR, while the TCRdb copy is restricted to in-frame clones and leaves out a portion. V, J and clone size are those of that table, while D and trimming were read from the DNA. The table has about 73,000 clones, roughly 84% seen once. Trimming left V 4 bases short and J 4 bases short, with 7 bases between. Germline-derived CDR1 and CDR2 are WNHNN and SYGVQD (reference sequence). This CDR3 contains 13 residues. The clonotype was recovered from a man at least 80 years old with active or convalescent COVID-19. What was sequenced was peripheral blood. This chain links TRBV10-1 with TRBJ1-4; weak D call: TRBD1 (5 bases). CDR3 loop: CASSVDNNEKLFF. Here the CDR3 DNA reads TGCGCCAGCAGTGTGGACAATAATGAAAAACTGTTTTTT.